This T cell receptor (beta chain) emerged from a study of T cells in Graves' hyperthyroidism and ophthalmopathy. Study-level results: Most thyroid clonotypes with frequency above 0.001 were detected in blood.

TCR beta CDR3 region amplification was performed from RNA transcripts. HTBI primers drove first-round RT-PCR of the TCR CDR3. TCRdb re-called the multiplex PCR reads with MiXCR, one entry per CDR3 protein. The sample includes nearly 750,000 distinct CDR3 sequences, approximately 36% of them seen just once. Hyperthyroidism was newly diagnosed in patients aged 18 to 65 (duration under 2 months). Not enrolled were patients with uncontrolled infection, other autoimmune disease, pregnancy or lactation. This clonotype was seen at least ten times. No antigen is known for it. CDR1 SQVTM and CDR2 ANQGSEA come from the germline V gene. The CDR3 is made up of 14 amino acids. With 4 bases clipped from V and 4 bases from J, the junction kept 9 bases outside the gene matches.

The TCR sequence derives from a woman aged 40 to 50 with Graves' hyperthyroidism. V is TRBV29-1 and J is TRBJ1-2, with 7 bases lining up with TRBD1. Sample: blood. The CDR3 bases are TGCAGCGTTGGTGGCCAGGGGGGAAGCTATGGCTACACCTTC. As protein: CSVGGQGGSYGYTF.